The 27 T cell receptor beta chains below come from one sample, sequenced in a study of shared clonotypes between healthy human individuals. Libraries were prepared by immunoSEQ multiplex PCR; TCRdb keeps only in-frame clonotypes and omits some of them. The table includes under 1,900,000 clones, approximately 98.5% detected once. The sample consisted of naive CD4+ T cells sorted from blood. The subset is: CD45RA+ positively selected. The receptors were sampled from a man aged 25-45 years in good health.

Regarding this clone: At the DNA level, this CDR3 is encoded by other sequences in the same sample as well. The chain uses TRBV5-1 and TRBJ1-3, with D maybe TRBD1 (6 bases). CDR1 SGHRS and CDR2 YFSETQ come from the germline V gene. The CDR3 covers 14 residues. V was shortened by 0 bases and J by 2 bases, with 6 bases between the two germline ends. CDR3 DNA sequence: TGCGCCAGCAGCTTGGGGACAGCTGGAAACACCATATATTTT. This translates into CASSLGTAGNTIYF. Combining the CDR3 with reference TRBV5-1 and TRBJ1-3 gives the whole variable domain KAGVTQTPRYLIKTRGQQVTLSCSPISGHRSVSWYQQTPGQGLQFLFEYFSETQRNKGNFPGRFSGRQFSNSRSEMNVSTLELGDSALYLCASSLGTAGNTIYFGEGSWLTVV.

The V and J genes are TRBV5-1 and TRBJ2-3; 10 positions agree with TRBD2. This CDR3 comprises 14 residues. Germline trimming cut 10 bases from V and 4 bases from J; bases unmatched to any gene: 9. Germline V CDR1 and CDR2: SGHRS, YFSETQ. CDR3 nucleotide sequence: TGCGCCTCTATGACCCTAGCGGGAGCAGATACGCAGTATTTT. Translated, it gives CASMTLAGADTQYF. Looking up the rest from reference TRBV5-1 and TRBJ2-3 gives the full variable domain: KAGVTQTPRYLIKTRGQQVTLSCSPISGHRSVSWYQQTPGQGLQFLFEYFSETQRNKGNFPGRFSGRQFSNSRSEMNVSTLELGDSALYLCASMTLAGADTQYFGPGTRLTVL.

This clone occurred once. The gene calls are TRBV19 and TRBJ2-1; D is possibly TRBD2 (6 bases). V shed 8 bases and J shed 8 bases, with 10 bases lying between them. This CDR3 comprises 11 residues. The germline V gene has CDR1 LNHDA and CDR2 SQIVND (reference sequence). The CDR3 nucleotides are TGTGCCAGTGGGGGGTCCTATGAGCAGTTCTTC. Protein product: CASGGSYEQFF.

The chain has TRBV7-3 and TRBJ2-7, with D possibly TRBD2 on 6 matching bases. The CDR3 is 15 amino acids. The germline gives CDR1 SGHTA, CDR2 FQGTGA. V was clipped by 2 bases and J by 3 bases, with 14 bases between them. The CDR3 is CASSLGSGQLYEQYF. CDR3 nucleotide sequence: TGTGCCAGCAGCTTAGGCAGCGGGCAGCTCTACGAGCAGTACTTC.

The rearrangement joins TRBV18 to TRBJ1-3; D is ambiguous. Per germline, CDR1 KGHSH and CDR2 LQKENI. Deletions cut 3 bases from V and 0 bases from J, with 9 bases between. The CDR3 covers 15 residues. In DNA, the CDR3 is TGTGCCAGCTCACCGGGTCAAGTCTCTGGAAACACCATATATTTT. Translating it yields CASSPGQVSGNTIYF. The entire variable domain, with the rest obtained from reference TRBV18 and TRBJ1-3, is as follows: NAGVMQNPRHLVRRRGQEARLRCSPMKGHSHVYWYRQLPEEGLKFMVYLQKENIIDESGMPKERFSAEFPKEGPSILRIQQVVRGDSAAYFCASSPGQVSGNTIYFGEGSWLTVV.

The genes are TRBV7-9 and TRBJ1-1; unclear D gene. This CDR3 has 12 amino acids. The germline V gene has CDR1 SEHNR and CDR2 FQNEAQ (reference sequence). Trimming removed 4 bases at V and 5 bases at J, with 8 bases between. Written as DNA, the CDR3 is TGTGCCAGCAGCTCGCCTGGGACTGAAGCTTTCTTT. As protein: CASSSPGTEAFF. Drawing the rest from reference TRBV7-9 and TRBJ1-1, the complete variable domain is DTGVSQNPRHKITKRGQNVTFRCDPISEHNRLYWYRQTLGQGPEFLTYFQNEAQLEKSRLLSDRFSAERPKGSFSTLEIQRTEQGDSAMYLCASSSPGTEAFFGQGTRLTVV.

The chain's CDR3 is CASSLYGHTEAFF. The DNA for the CDR3 is TGCGCCAGCAGCTTATACGGCCACACTGAAGCTTTCTTT. This chain joins TRBV5-1 and TRBJ1-1, with D unresolved. CDR1 and CDR2 (germline): SGHRS, YFSETQ. This CDR3 contains 13 residues. V was shortened by 2 bases and J by 3 bases, with 8 bases between the two germline ends.

The chain has TRBV28 and TRBJ1-2; 8 positions match TRBD1. Germline V gene sequence: CDR1 MDHEN, CDR2 SYDVKM. With V trimmed by 4 bases and J by 8 bases, 6 bases remained unmatched. This CDR3 is built from 13 residues. CDR3 region: CASSYQGAQGYTF. The CDR3 DNA reads as TGTGCCAGCAGTTATCAGGGGGCGCAGGGCTACACCTTC.

The chain combines TRBV5-1 with TRBJ2-5; unclear D gene. Trimming pared 0 bases from V and 0 bases from J, leaving 12 bases between. Germline values: CDR1 SGHRS, CDR2 YFSETQ. This CDR3 comprises 16 residues. This chain's CDR3 is CASSLGVTPYQETQYF. Written as DNA, the CDR3 is TGCGCCAGCAGCTTGGGGGTGACACCGTACCAAGAGACCCAGTACTTC.

This chain joins TRBV13 and TRBJ2-2; 7 bases are a match to TRBD2. The CDR3 consists of 18 residues. V lost 2 bases, J lost 1 base, and 10 bases stayed unmatched. CDR1 is PRHDT and CDR2 is FYEKMQ in the germline V gene (reference sequence). CDR3 DNA: TGTGCCAGCAGCTTACCGGGCGGGCTAGCGGTGAACACCGGGGAGCTGTTTTTT. Translated, it gives CASSLPGGLAVNTGELFF.

This chain links TRBV18 with TRBJ2-3; D not certain. Germline assignment: CDR1 KGHSH and CDR2 LQKENI. Between the trimmed V and J ends, which lost 6 bases and 0 bases, there was a span of 16 bases. This CDR3 region has 16 residues. CDR3 region: CASSPGGGSSTDTQYF. The CDR3 DNA sequence: TGTGCCAGCTCTCCAGGCGGCGGATCTAGCACAGATACGCAGTATTTT.

This clone appeared once. The chain joins TRBV6-5 to TRBJ2-3, with D perhaps matching TRBD1 (5 bases). V was pared by 3 bases and J by 4 bases, with 14 bases between. The CDR3 runs 15 residues. CDR1 is MNHEY and CDR2 is SVGAGI in the germline V gene. The CDR3 DNA reads TGTGCCAGCAGTTATGGGGCGTTTGAGCCAGATACGCAGTATTTT. It is translated as CASSYGAFEPDTQYF.

Only one count was recorded for this clone. V usage is TRBV7-9 and J usage is TRBJ2-5; 7 positions match TRBD2. The CDR3 runs 17 residues. Germline CDR1 and CDR2: SEHNR and FQNEAQ (reference sequence). Losses at the gene ends were 5 bases for V and 2 bases for J; bases not matched to a gene: 14. CDR3 coding DNA: TGTGCCAGCAGCCGAGGGTTTTCGTGGCGGGAGCAAGAGACCCAGTACTTC. It specifies CASSRGFSWREQETQYF.

V is TRBV2 and J is TRBJ2-3; D not certain. The germline gives CDR1 SNHLY, CDR2 FYNNEI. Trimming removed 5 bases at V and 2 bases at J, with 8 bases between. The CDR3 contains 13 residues. The CDR3 DNA sequence: TGTGCCAGCAGTCTCAGAACCACAGATACGCAGTATTTT. It specifies CASSLRTTDTQYF.

The chain links TRBV5-1 to TRBJ2-3; TRBD1 matches at 9 bases. The CDR3 is made up of 15 amino acids. Trimming removed 3 bases from V and 4 bases from J; junction bases left unmatched: 6. The germline V gene encodes CDR1 SGHRS and CDR2 YFSETQ. The CDR3 DNA sequence: TGCGCCAGCAGCTCACCGGGACAGGGAGCAGATACGCAGTATTTT. It translates to CASSSPGQGADTQYF.

This clone was picked up one time. This sequence joins TRBV7-9 and TRBJ2-1; 7 bases are shared with TRBD2. With 5 bases clipped from V and 7 bases from J, the junction kept 14 bases outside the gene matches. The CDR3 extends over 16 amino acids. Per germline, CDR1 SEHNR and CDR2 FQNEAQ (reference sequence). CDR3 sequence (DNA): TGTGCCAGCAGCCCGGGGGGTACTAGCGCGTCGAATGAGCAGTTCTTC. Encoded protein: CASSPGGTSASNEQFF.

Turning to this clone: The same CDR3 also results from other DNA sequences found in this sample. The CDR3 DNA sequence: TGTGCCAGCTCACCACCTGGGGCAGAGACCCAGTACTTC. It encodes CASSPPGAETQYF. The V and J genes are TRBV18 and TRBJ2-5, with D tentatively TRBD1 (5 bases). CDR1 is KGHSH, CDR2 LQKENI, per germline. Trimming removed 0 bases at V and 4 bases at J, with 6 bases between. The CDR3 spans 13 residues. The whole variable domain, remainder taken from reference TRBV18 and TRBJ2-5, is NAGVMQNPRHLVRRRGQEARLRCSPMKGHSHVYWYRQLPEEGLKFMVYLQKENIIDESGMPKERFSAEFPKEGPSILRIQQVVRGDSAAYFCASSPPGAETQYFGPGTRLLVL.

The chain recombines TRBV9 with TRBJ2-3; TRBD2 matches at 14 bases. Germline V gene lookup returns CDR1 SGDLS and CDR2 YYNGEE. J gave up 4 bases and V 4 bases, and 2 bases lay outside the gene matches. The CDR3 extends over 15 amino acids. CDR3 loop: CASSPTSGRADTQYF. CDR3 nucleotide sequence: TGTGCCAGCAGCCCGACTAGCGGGAGGGCAGATACGCAGTATTTT.

V gene TRBV30 combines with J gene TRBJ2-7, with 7 bases lining up with TRBD1. The CDR3 is made up of 14 amino acids. Germline-derived CDR1 and CDR2 are GTSNPN and SVGIG (reference sequence). The junction had 11 bases not matched to a gene; V was cut back by 2 bases and J by 7 bases. The DNA of the CDR3 is TGTGCCTGGAGTAGGGACAGAGTGTTTACTGAGCAGTACTTC. Translated, it gives CAWSRDRVFTEQYF.

The chain uses TRBV6-5 and TRBJ2-1, with TRBD1 matching 9 bases. The CDR3 runs to 13 residues. Trimming at V came to 10 bases and at J to 3 bases, leaving 4 bases not matched to a gene. The germline V gene has CDR1 MNHEY and CDR2 SVGAGI. CDR3: CATRQGVYNEQFF. CDR3 coding DNA: TGTGCCACGCGACAGGGGGTCTACAATGAGCAGTTCTTC.

The rearrangement joins TRBV27 to TRBJ2-2; TRBD2 matches 12 bases. The length of the CDR3 is 17 residues. Germline assignment: CDR1 MNHEY and CDR2 SMNVEV (reference sequence). V lost 4 bases, J lost 7 bases, and 10 bases stayed unmatched. CDR3 amino acids: CASSWLTSGRIGGELFF. In DNA form, the CDR3 reads TGTGCCAGCAGTTGGCTTACTAGCGGGAGGATAGGCGGGGAGCTGTTTTTT.

The V gene is TRBV5-1, the J gene TRBJ2-3; D possibly corresponds to TRBD2 (7 bases). V lost 3 bases and J 1 base, leaving 18 bases between the germline ends. Germline CDR1 is SGHRS and CDR2 is YFSETQ. CDR3 size: 17 residues. The CDR3 loop is CASSSSRGGYRTDTQYF. The CDR3 nucleotides are TGCGCCAGCAGCTCCTCGAGGGGGGGCTACCGCACAGATACGCAGTATTTT.

The chain couples TRBV5-1 to TRBJ1-1; D unclear. CDR3 length: 16 amino acids. CDR1 is SGHRS, CDR2 YFSETQ, per germline. V lost 1 base and J 2 bases, leaving 15 bases between the germline ends. The CDR3: CASSLFRADGNTEAFF. The CDR3 DNA reads as TGCGCCAGCAGCTTGTTTAGGGCTGACGGAAACACTGAAGCTTTCTTT.

The chain couples TRBV5-6 to TRBJ2-7, with 11 bases that match TRBD2. This CDR3 region has 15 residues. V was clipped by 4 bases and J by 2 bases; unmatched bases: 5. Germline V gene sequence: CDR1 SGHDT, CDR2 YYEEEE. CDR3 sequence (DNA): TGTGCCAGCAGCGTACTAGCGGGAGCCACCTACGAGCAGTACTTC. The encoded protein is CASSVLAGATYEQYF.

The chain combines TRBV7-8 with TRBJ2-7; D possibly corresponds to TRBD2 (5 bases). The CDR3 is 15 amino acids. V was pared by 2 bases and J by 2 bases, with 13 bases between. CDR1 is SGHVS, CDR2 FQNEAQ, per germline. The CDR3 spells CASSLKRITPYEQYF. CDR3 DNA: TGTGCCAGCAGCTTAAAGCGGATTACACCCTACGAGCAGTACTTC.

This chain uses TRBV7-8 with TRBJ1-5; the D is unclear. The V end lost 2 bases, the J end lost 1 base, and 9 bases lay between the germline ends. This CDR3 has 15 amino acids. CDR1 SGHVS and CDR2 FQNEAQ come from the germline V gene. This CDR3 reads CASSLRELSNQPQHF. DNA for the CDR3: TGTGCCAGCAGCTTACGGGAGCTGAGCAATCAGCCCCAGCATTTT.

The rearrangement joins TRBV29-1 to TRBJ2-3; the D is unclear. The V end lost 2 bases, the J end lost 3 bases, and 6 bases lay between the germline ends. Germline CDR1 and CDR2: SQVTM and ANQGSEA. This CDR3 comprises 12 residues. CDR3 sequence: CSVEIQTDTQYF. The DNA for the CDR3 is TGCAGCGTTGAAATACAGACAGATACGCAGTATTTT.